This record looks at one T cell receptor beta chain sequence and its context. V lost 6 bases to trimming and J lost 8 bases, with 23 bases between them. This CDR3 contains 15 residues. Per the germline V gene, CDR1 is SGDLS and CDR2 is YYNGEE. Authors' processing steps: Using reference gene primer amplification, nucleated cell counts were estimated. Repertoires were generated with immunoSEQ multiplex PCR, while TCRdb's copy carries only in-frame clones and drops some. The V and J calls and clone size were taken over from that table, and D and trimming were inferred from the DNA. The sample has under 110,000 clones, about 90% seen once; the top ten hold approximately 15%. The data originate from a study of blood T cell repertoires in COVID-19. Turning to the study itself: The origin of the acute and convalescent COVID-19 samples was the United States, Italy and Spain. T cells, B-cell-depleted T cells, or PBMCs supplied cDNA or gDNA.

The V call is TRBV9, the J call TRBJ1-2; D is unresolved. The receptor was derived from a man aged 45-60 years with acute or convalescent COVID-19. Sequencing was carried out using peripheral blood. The CDR3 loop reads CASTRLPGLEEGYTF. DNA for the CDR3: TGTGCCAGCACCAGATTACCGGGTCTCGAGGAGGGCTACACCTTC. The full variable domain, in which reference TRBV9 and TRBJ1-2 provide the parts outside the CDR3, is DSGVTQTPKHLITATGQRVTLRCSPRSGDLSVYWYQQSLDQGLQFLIQYYNGEERAKGNILERFSAQQFPDLHSELNLSSLELGDSALYFCASTRLPGLEEGYTFGSGTRLTVV.